The 32 T cell receptor beta chains given below trace back to one sample, sequenced in a study of CD8 T cells in Susac syndrome (dated by TCRdb to 2018 to 2020). Receptor libraries were prepared by the immunoSEQ multiplex PCR assay. RNA was extracted with the RNeasy kit and about 0.5 to 1 ug was reverse transcribed using random hexamers. TCRdb applied fastp at Q25 and MiXCR to the public reads, then kept only in-frame beta chains. Merged by CDR3 protein, the rows form single entries marked with the most common genes and DNA. For this sample the table gives some 130,000 distinct CDR3 sequences, of which less than 95% were detected only once. In total, the top ten clones hold approximately 0.12% of the sample. Specimen: CD4+ T cells from PBMCs. Receptor source: a human donor with multiple sclerosis.

This chain joins TRBV12-3 or TRBV12-4 and TRBJ2-7; 7 nucleotides align to TRBD2. V lost 6 bases, J lost 4 bases, and 12 bases stayed unmatched. CDR3 length: 15 residues. The CDR3 protein is CASRLGGSRAYEQYF. The CDR3 coding sequence is TGTGCCAGCAGGCTGGGGGGGTCGAGGGCTTACGAGCAGTACTTC.

The chain recombines TRBV9 with TRBJ2-7, with 7 bases lining up with TRBD1. Germline CDR1 reads SGDLS; CDR2 reads YYNGEE. J was trimmed by 5 bases and V by 0 bases; bases with no gene match: 5. The CDR3 runs to 14 residues. CDR3 residues: CASSVEGARDEQYF. The CDR3 region has the DNA TGTGCCAGCAGCGTAGAGGGGGCGCGGGACGAGCAGTACTTC.

The chain combines TRBV7-2 with TRBJ2-5; no firm D call. Germline CDR1 SGHTA, CDR2 FQGNSA. The CDR3 runs 14 residues. V gave up 0 bases and J gave up 1 base, with 6 bases separating them. CDR3: CASSLARAQETQYF. CDR3 bases: TGTGCCAGCAGCTTAGCCCGGGCCCAAGAGACCCAGTACTTC.

The rearrangement joins TRBV7-8 to TRBJ2-7; 8 bases map to TRBD2. This CDR3 region has 12 residues. Germline V gives CDR1 SGHVS, CDR2 FQNEAQ. V trimming: 5 bases; J trimming: 6 bases; junction bases outside the gene matches: 3. DNA of the CDR3: TGTGCCAGCAGCCCGGGGGGGTCCGAGCAGTACTTC. Residues: CASSPGGSEQYF. Supplemented by reference TRBV7-8 and TRBJ2-7, the full variable domain reads GAGVSQSPRYKVAKRGQDVALRCDPISGHVSLFWYQQALGQGPEFLTYFQNEAQLDKSGLPSDRFFAERPEGSVSTLKIQRTQQEDSAVYLCASSPGGSEQYFGPGTRLTVT.

The rearrangement uses TRBV7-2 and TRBJ2-6, with 8 bases that match TRBD2. The germline V gene has CDR1 SGHTA and CDR2 FQGNSA. With V trimmed by 2 bases and J by 2 bases, 5 bases remained unmatched. The CDR3 runs 17 residues. This chain's CDR3 is CASSLSGGNPGANVLTF. As DNA, the CDR3 is TGTGCCAGCAGCTTAAGCGGGGGCAACCCTGGGGCCAACGTCCTGACTTTC.

This chain joins TRBV7-2 and TRBJ1-2, with D uncertain. Trimming removed 2 bases from V and 7 bases from J, with 11 bases in between. The CDR3 is 13 residues long. CDR1 is SGHTA, CDR2 FQGNSA, per germline. The CDR3 sequence is CASSLPALGGYTF. CDR3 nucleotides: TGTGCCAGCAGCTTACCAGCGTTGGGTGGCTACACCTTC. Variable domain in full (rest from reference TRBV7-2 and TRBJ1-2): GAGVSQSPSNKVTEKGKDVELRCDPISGHTALYWYRQSLGQGLEFLIYFQGNSAPDKSGLPSDRFSAERTGGSVSTLTIQRTQQEDSAVYLCASSLPALGGYTFGSGTRLTVV.

V usage is TRBV23-1 and J usage is TRBJ2-3; TRBD1 matches at 9 bases. TRBV23-1 is classed as an ORF, of uncertain function. Trimming took 3 bases from V and 3 from J; bases not matched to a gene: 10. This CDR3 is built from 17 residues. CDR3 region: CASSHSPGQGGTDTQYF. The CDR3 nucleotides are TGCGCCAGCAGTCATTCCCCGGGACAGGGAGGGACAGATACGCAGTATTTT.

J is TRBJ2-6 and V is TRBV20-1; a weak D match, TRBD2 (6 bases). There are 15 residues in the CDR3. V lost 4 bases to trimming and J lost 0 bases, with 10 bases between them. Germline loops: CDR1 DFQATT, CDR2 SNEGSKA (reference sequence). The CDR3 region is CSAIAESSGANVLTF. CDR3 nucleotides: TGCAGTGCTATAGCGGAGAGCTCTGGGGCCAACGTCCTGACTTTC.

The genes are TRBV28 and TRBJ2-7; D is perhaps TRBD2 (6 bases). This CDR3 has 15 residues. V was cut by 3 bases and J by 0 bases, with 12 bases left in between. Germline V gives CDR1 MDHEN, CDR2 SYDVKM. The CDR3 DNA reads TGTGCCAGCAGTTTTTTAGCGGCAAACTCCTACGAGCAGTACTTC. It translates to CASSFLAANSYEQYF.

The V and J genes are TRBV10-3 and TRBJ1-5; D unresolved. V dropped 2 bases and J dropped 4 bases, with 6 bases sitting between them. CDR3 length: 13 amino acids. The V gene's germline CDR1 is ENHRY and CDR2 SYGVKD. CDR3 in DNA: TGTGCCATCAGTGAGGATACTAATCAGCCCCAGCATTTT. It encodes CAISEDTNQPQHF.

CDR3 in DNA: TGTGCCTGGAGTAGGCCTCAGTTGACAGTCCACTATGGCTACACCTTC. This translates into CAWSRPQLTVHYGYTF. The rearrangement uses TRBV30 and TRBJ1-2, with D possibly TRBD1 on 5 matching bases. CDR3 length: 16 residues. Germline-derived CDR1 and CDR2 are GTSNPN and SVGIG (reference sequence). Deletions cut 2 bases from V and 3 bases from J, with 19 bases between.

This clonotype was counted once. The V and J genes are TRBV19 and TRBJ1-1; TRBD1 might be the D (5 bases). CDR3 length equals 15 residues. The V gene lost 7 bases and the J gene lost 5 bases, with 20 bases spanning the gap. CDR1 is LNHDA and CDR2 is SQIVND in the germline V gene (reference sequence). The CDR3: CASIPRGRGRTEAFF. DNA of the CDR3: TGTGCCAGTATTCCGAGAGGACGGGGGAGGACTGAAGCTTTCTTT.

The CDR3 DNA sequence: TGCGCCAGCAGCCACGGACTAGCGGGAGCCTACGAGCAGTACTTC. This translates into CASSHGLAGAYEQYF. The chain couples TRBV5-1 to TRBJ2-7, with TRBD2 matching 13 bases. Germline trimming cut 4 bases from V and 2 bases from J; bases unmatched to any gene: 3. Germline-derived CDR1 and CDR2 are SGHRS and YFSETQ. The CDR3 sequence is 15 residues long. Drawing the rest from reference TRBV5-1 and TRBJ2-7, the complete variable domain is KAGVTQTPRYLIKTRGQQVTLSCSPISGHRSVSWYQQTPGQGLQFLFEYFSETQRNKGNFPGRFSGRQFSNSRSEMNVSTLELGDSALYLCASSHGLAGAYEQYFGPGTRLTVT.

The rearrangement links TRBV4-1 to TRBJ2-7; the match to TRBD1 covers 12 bases. CDR3 length: 16 amino acids. Germline V gene lookup returns CDR1 MGHRA and CDR2 YSYEKL. The V and J ends lost 3 bases and 2 bases, in that order; junction bases with no gene match: 5. The chain's CDR3 is CASSQGQGAKAYEQYF. DNA of the CDR3: TGCGCCAGCAGCCAGGGACAGGGGGCGAAGGCCTACGAGCAGTACTTC.

In the case of this clonotype: Germline and junction disagree at one end, which may indicate a read error. This sequence joins TRBV7-7 and TRBJ2-1; tentatively, D is TRBD2 (6 bases). The CDR3 consists of 13 residues. CDR1 and CDR2 (germline): SSHAT, FNYEAQ (reference sequence). The CDR3: CASSLAESDEQFF. As DNA, the CDR3 is TGTGCTAGCAGCTTAGCGGAGTCGGATGAGCAGTTCTTC.

V usage is TRBV30 and J usage is TRBJ2-7; D gene ambiguous. The CDR3 runs to 15 residues. Germline CDR1 GTSNPN, CDR2 SVGIG (reference sequence). V lost 2 bases and J 0 bases, leaving 14 bases between the germline ends. CDR3 region: CAWSTGRYSSYEQYF. The CDR3 DNA reads as TGTGCCTGGAGTACCGGGCGTTACTCCTCCTACGAGCAGTACTTC.

The rearrangement joins TRBV29-1 to TRBJ1-2; D unclear. Looked up from germline, CDR1 is SQVTM and CDR2 is ANQGSEA. Trimming took 4 bases from V and 8 from J, leaving 8 bases between them. The CDR3 length is 10 residues. CDR3 sequence reads: CSVGGEGYTF. The DNA for the CDR3 is TGCAGCGTTGGTGGGGAAGGCTACACCTTC.

The J gene is TRBJ1-4, the V gene TRBV3-1, with D possibly TRBD1 on 6 matching bases. V lost 1 base, J lost 6 bases, and 12 bases lay in between. Germline V gives CDR1 LGHDT, CDR2 YNNKEL (reference sequence). This CDR3 has 15 amino acids. CDR3 in DNA: TGTGCCAGCAGCCAAGGCTACAGGGTGGATGAAAAACTGTTTTTT. Translating gives CASSQGYRVDEKLFF.

The V and J genes are TRBV5-4 and TRBJ1-2, with 7 bases identical to TRBD1. The V segment lost 2 bases and the J segment 2 bases; nucleotides outside the gene matches: 3. Germline V gene sequence: CDR1 SGHNT, CDR2 YYREEE (reference sequence). This CDR3 has 14 amino acids. The CDR3 spells CASSFGQENYGYTF. The CDR3 region has the DNA TGTGCCAGCAGCTTTGGACAGGAAAACTATGGCTACACCTTC.

This clonotype was seen just once. This chain uses TRBV12-3 or TRBV12-4 with TRBJ1-2; possibly TRBD1 for D (6 bases). This CDR3 has 15 residues. V was clipped by 3 bases and J by 7 bases, with 18 bases between them. CDR3 bases: TGTGCCAGCAGTTTCACAGGGAGCCGCTATAGTGGCTACACCTTC. The encoded protein is CASSFTGSRYSGYTF.

The rearrangement links TRBV30 to TRBJ1-2; 7 bases fit TRBD1. V lost 4 bases, J lost 0 bases, and 2 bases stayed unmatched. The CDR3 totals 13 residues. Germline CDR1 and CDR2: GTSNPN and SVGIG (reference sequence). The CDR3 nucleotides read TGTGCCTGGATCCAGGGGGCTAACTATGGCTACACCTTC. This sequence encodes CAWIQGANYGYTF.

This chain uses TRBV4-1 with TRBJ1-1; no firm D call. CDR1 MGHRA and CDR2 YSYEKL come from the germline V gene. This CDR3 has 14 amino acids. V shed 2 bases and J shed 2 bases, with 9 bases lying between them. In DNA form, the CDR3 reads TGCGCCAGCAGCCAACCGGGCCGAAACACTGAAGCTTTCTTT. As protein: CASSQPGRNTEAFF.

The chain recombines TRBV27 with TRBJ2-4; 8 bases are shared with TRBD1. The CDR3 length is 17 residues. The J segment lost 1 base and the V segment lost 5 bases, leaving 10 bases of the junction unmatched. Per germline, CDR1 MNHEY and CDR2 SMNVEV (reference sequence). As DNA, the CDR3 is TGTGCCAGCAGTACCCTAACAGGGGGTGGGGCCAAAAACATTCAGTACTTC. Its protein product is CASSTLTGGGAKNIQYF.

The V call is TRBV12-3 or TRBV12-4, the J call TRBJ1-3; no clear D gene. The ends were cut back, 5 bases at V and 7 bases at J, with 9 bases in the middle. The CDR3 has 12 amino acids. DNA of the CDR3: TGTGCCAGCAGTCCGCAACAGAACACCATATATTTT. Translating it yields CASSPQQNTIYF.

The J gene is TRBJ2-6, the V gene TRBV5-1, with 7 bases that match TRBD1. Germline loops: CDR1 SGHRS, CDR2 YFSETQ. After removal of 0 bases from V and 0 bases from J, the junction contained 6 bases not matched to a gene. This CDR3 comprises 18 residues. The CDR3 nucleotides read TGCGCCAGCAGCTTGGGAGGGGGCCCAGGCTCTGGGGCCAACGTCCTGACTTTC. It encodes CASSLGGGPGSGANVLTF.

The chain employs TRBV29-1 and TRBJ2-3; 9 bases agree with TRBD2. This CDR3 comprises 14 residues. Trimming took 4 bases from V and 2 from J; bases not matched to a gene: 4. Germline lookup yields CDR1 SQVTM and CDR2 ANQGSEA. CDR3 sequence: CSVAAGGTTDTQYF. CDR3 coding DNA: TGCAGCGTTGCAGCGGGGGGCACCACAGATACGCAGTATTTT.

The chain carries TRBV9 and TRBJ2-1; 7 bases agree with TRBD1. CDR1 is SGDLS and CDR2 is YYNGEE in the germline V gene. The CDR3 extends over 17 amino acids. J gave up 0 bases and V 3 bases, and 9 bases lay outside the gene matches. The CDR3 DNA is TGTGCCAGCAGCGACGCCGGGACAGCGAGCTCCTACAATGAGCAGTTCTTC. Residues: CASSDAGTASSYNEQFF.

The chain combines TRBV19 with TRBJ2-5; 10 nucleotides agree with TRBD1. V lost 1 base and J lost 7; bases outside the gene matches: 6. The CDR3 spans 15 residues. CDR1 and CDR2 from the germline V gene are LNHDA and SQIVND (reference sequence). The CDR3 DNA follows: TGTGCCAGTAGTATAGGAGGACAGGGGGTCGGGACCCAGTACTTC. It specifies CASSIGGQGVGTQYF.

V and J are TRBV27 and TRBJ1-2, with 11 bases aligning to TRBD1. This CDR3 has 15 amino acids. Per the germline V gene, CDR1 is MNHEY and CDR2 is SMNVEV (reference sequence). V shed 8 bases, J shed 8 bases, and the junction held 13 bases outside the gene matches. For the CDR3, the DNA is TGTGCCAGCCGGACGGGACAGGGGGATGTGTCGGGCTACACCTTC. Translating it yields CASRTGQGDVSGYTF.

The CDR3 spells CASSSQGDPYQPQHF. The CDR3 DNA is TGTGCCAGCAGTTCACAGGGGGACCCCTATCAGCCCCAGCATTTT. The rearrangement joins TRBV6-5 to TRBJ1-5; TRBD1 matches at 8 bases. Germline V lookup: CDR1 MNHEY, CDR2 SVGAGI. This CDR3 spans 15 amino acids. With V trimmed by 4 bases and J by 5 bases, 7 bases remained unmatched.

The chain has TRBV11-2 and TRBJ1-4; TRBD1 matches at 10 bases. CDR3 length: 15 residues. Losses at the gene ends were 5 bases for V and 8 bases for J; bases not matched to a gene: 8. CDR1 and CDR2 from the germline V gene are SGHAT and FQNNGV. The CDR3 spells CASSPDRGLGEKLFF. The CDR3 bases are TGTGCCAGCAGCCCCGACAGGGGGCTAGGGGAAAAACTGTTTTTT.

CDR3 amino acids: CATSRGHEQYF. CDR3 sequence (DNA): TGTGCCACCTCGCGTGGCCACGAGCAGTACTTC. The J gene is TRBJ2-7, the V gene TRBV15; the D is unclear. Germline loops: CDR1 LNHNV, CDR2 YYDKDF (reference sequence). Trimming removed 8 bases from V and 5 bases from J, with 10 bases in between. CDR3 length equals 11 residues.